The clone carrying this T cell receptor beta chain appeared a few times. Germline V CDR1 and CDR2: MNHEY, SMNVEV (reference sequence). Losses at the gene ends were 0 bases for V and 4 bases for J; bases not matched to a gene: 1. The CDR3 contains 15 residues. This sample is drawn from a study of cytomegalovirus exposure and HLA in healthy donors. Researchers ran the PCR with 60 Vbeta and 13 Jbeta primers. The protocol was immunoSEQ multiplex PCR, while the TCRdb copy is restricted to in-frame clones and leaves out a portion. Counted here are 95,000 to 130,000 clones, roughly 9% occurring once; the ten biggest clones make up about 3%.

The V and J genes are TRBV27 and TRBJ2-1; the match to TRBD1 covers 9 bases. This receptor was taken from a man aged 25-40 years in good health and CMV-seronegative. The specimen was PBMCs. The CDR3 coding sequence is TGTGCCAGCAGTTTATCCGGACAGGGGTACAATGAGCAGTTCTTC. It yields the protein CASSLSGQGYNEQFF.